This is a list of T cell receptor beta chains from one sample in a study of PD-1 blockade in classical Hodgkin lymphoma. Generated by immunoSEQ multiplex PCR, the TCRdb table keeps only in-frame clones and is missing some. The repertoire holds just over 14,000 clones, with roughly nine tenths as singletons. The sequencing input was CD8+ T cells from blood. The source of these receptors is a human donor with classical Hodgkin lymphoma. The CDR3 runs from the conserved cysteine through the conserved F or W.

j_gene	v_gene	CDR3aa
TRBJ1-4	TRBV7-9	CASSLQEYDEKLFF
TRBJ1-1	TRBV6-6	CASSSAGREAFF
TRBJ1-1	TRBV27	CASSLISGADTEAFF
TRBJ1-1	TRBV7-3	CASSIGANTEAFF
TRBJ1-3	TRBV7-9	CASSLVVRGSGNTIYF
TRBJ2-5	TRBV6-4	CASSVSGGHQETQYF
TRBJ2-6	TRBV27	CASSLSASGANVLTF
TRBJ1-5	TRBV7-8	CASSLRQGGQPQHF
TRBJ2-3	TRBV7-3	CASSLGVAGSQVTQYF
TRBJ2-5	TRBV21-1	CASSKRLGETQYF